The 26 T cell receptor beta chains presented below share a single source sample, sequenced in a study of identical twins. Via MiXCR, TCRdb re-called the 5' RACE reads, giving one row per CDR3 protein. The repertoire holds 400,000 to 500,000 distinct CDR3 sequences, with about a fifth as singletons. Material for sequencing was naive T cells sorted from blood. These receptors were obtained from a man aged 50 or older in good health.

The chain joins TRBV11-2 to TRBJ1-6; 10 nucleotides match TRBD1. Germline assignment: CDR1 SGHAT and CDR2 FQNNGV. This CDR3 is built from 18 residues. V was pared by 1 base and J by 5 bases, with 8 bases of the junction left unmatched. Here the CDR3 reads CASSLGTRGQGHNSPLHF. The CDR3 DNA reads TGTGCCAGCAGCTTAGGGACCAGGGGACAGGGGCATAATTCACCCCTCCACTTT.

This clonotype has just a few counts. This chain joins TRBV4-2 and TRBJ1-2, with TRBD1 matching over 12 bases. J was trimmed by 3 bases and V by 2 bases; bases with no gene match: 10. Germline V CDR1 and CDR2: LGHNA, YNFKEQ. The CDR3 sequence is 18 residues long. The CDR3 DNA sequence: TGTGCCAGCAGCCAAAGGAATACGGGACAGGGGGCTGACTATGGCTACACCTTC. This codes for CASSQRNTGQGADYGYTF.

This clonotype was observed many times. The J gene is TRBJ2-3, the V gene TRBV5-1; 7 nucleotides match TRBD1. The CDR3 consists of 14 residues. The germline V gene encodes CDR1 SGHRS and CDR2 YFSETQ. The junction had 4 bases not matched to a gene; V was cut back by 4 bases and J by 2 bases. In nucleotides, the CDR3 is TGCGCCAGCAGCCCGGGACAGTACACAGATACGCAGTATTTT. This gives the protein CASSPGQYTDTQYF.

V gene TRBV20-1 combines with J gene TRBJ1-4; 7 nucleotides agree with TRBD1. Germline assignment: CDR1 DFQATT and CDR2 SNEGSKA (reference sequence). The CDR3 extends over 15 amino acids. Losses at the gene ends were 2 bases for V and 6 bases for J; bases not matched to a gene: 9. The CDR3 loop is CSARSAGTDYEKLFF. The CDR3 coding sequence is TGCAGTGCTAGATCGGCCGGGACAGACTATGAAAAACTGTTTTTT.

The table lists this clonotype with many counts. The rearrangement uses TRBV20-1 and TRBJ2-2, with a possible D match to TRBD1 (6 bases). This CDR3 spans 13 amino acids. Germline loops: CDR1 DFQATT, CDR2 SNEGSKA (reference sequence). The V gene lost 4 bases and the J gene lost 5 bases, with 11 bases spanning the gap. The CDR3 is CSAIQGRTGELFF. The CDR3 nucleotides are TGCAGTGCTATACAGGGTCGAACCGGGGAGCTGTTTTTT.

The J gene is TRBJ1-6, the V gene TRBV5-1; D remains unclear. Trimming left V 0 bases short and J 5 bases short, with 9 bases between. The CDR3 is 15 residues long. Germline loops: CDR1 SGHRS, CDR2 YFSETQ. CDR3 in amino acids: CASSLEVRNNSPLHF. CDR3 coding DNA: TGCGCCAGCAGCTTGGAAGTCAGAAATAATTCACCCCTCCACTTT.

This sequence joins TRBV10-3 and TRBJ2-1; D is tentatively TRBD1 or TRBD2 (5 bases each). The CDR3 has 14 residues. Germline assignment: CDR1 ENHRY and CDR2 SYGVKD. Trimming removed 0 bases from V and 3 bases from J, with 6 bases in between. The DNA of the CDR3 is TGTGCCATCAGTGAGTCGGGGGACTACAATGAGCAGTTCTTC. Translation gives CAISESGDYNEQFF.

This clonotype was seen at least ten times. The germline gene is not matched at one end of the junction; a read error may be the cause. V and J are TRBV12-3 or TRBV12-4 and TRBJ2-3; possibly TRBD2 for D (5 bases). The CDR3 sequence is 12 residues long. The CDR3, as DNA: TGCGCCAGCAGCCTTGCGGGTGGTACGCAGTATTTT. Its translation: CASSLAGGTQYF.

This clonotype was seen only a few times. The gene calls are TRBV4-3 and TRBJ1-3, with D unclear. The CDR3 sequence is 15 residues long. Trimming stripped 0 bases from V and 1 base from J, with 7 bases between. CDR1 and CDR2 from the germline V gene are LGHNA and YSLEER. CDR3 nucleotide sequence: TGCGCCAGCAGCCAAGACTGGATTTCTGGAAACACCATATATTTT. Encoded protein: CASSQDWISGNTIYF.

This clonotype was counted ten times or more. The chain is built from TRBV6-1 and TRBJ1-1; D might be TRBD1 (6 bases). CDR1 is MNHNS, CDR2 SASEGT, per germline. V was trimmed by 5 bases and J by 0 bases, leaving 16 bases between them. CDR3 size: 16 residues. This CDR3 is CASSSLPGHLNTEAFF. Written as DNA, the CDR3 is TGTGCCAGCAGTAGCCTTCCGGGACACCTGAACACTGAAGCTTTCTTT.

This clonotype has only a few counts. The gene calls are TRBV2 and TRBJ2-3, with no clear D. This CDR3 is built from 14 residues. V was shortened by 1 base and J by 2 bases, with 7 bases between the two germline ends. Germline CDR1 reads SNHLY; CDR2 reads FYNNEI. As DNA, the CDR3 is TGTGCCAGCAGTGAAGGGCTGTTCACAGATACGCAGTATTTT. It translates to CASSEGLFTDTQYF. The full variable domain, rest sourced from reference TRBV2 and TRBJ2-3, is EPEVTQTPSHQVTQMGQEVILRCVPISNHLYFYWYRQILGQKVEFLVSFYNNEISEKSEIFDDQFSVERPDGSNFTLKIRSTKLEDSAMYFCASSEGLFTDTQYFGPGTRLTVL.

This chain connects TRBV6-2 or TRBV6-3 to TRBJ2-7; 7 nucleotides agree with TRBD1. The J segment lost 3 bases and the V segment lost 4 bases, leaving 15 bases of the junction unmatched. The germline V gene has CDR1 MNHEY and CDR2 SVGEGT. This CDR3 region has 17 residues. The CDR3 loop reads CASSFSRQGSGGYEQYF. DNA of the CDR3: TGTGCCAGCAGTTTTTCCAGACAGGGTTCCGGAGGCTACGAGCAGTACTTC.

This clonotype was seen ten or more times. The chain recombines TRBV18 with TRBJ2-7, with D maybe TRBD1 (5 bases). Germline V gene sequence: CDR1 KGHSH, CDR2 LQKENI. V lost 3 bases and J lost 2, with 14 bases in between. This CDR3 comprises 15 residues. In DNA, the CDR3 is TGTGCCAGCTCACCGTTGGGGCAGGGAACCTACGAGCAGTACTTC. Protein: CASSPLGQGTYEQYF.

This clonotype occurred a few times. The V and J genes are TRBV6-5 and TRBJ2-3, with 7 bases identical to TRBD1. CDR1 is MNHEY, CDR2 SVGAGI, per germline. This CDR3 contains 16 residues. V lost 2 bases to trimming and J lost 0 bases; unmatched junction nucleotides: 5. The CDR3 DNA reads TGTGCCAGCAGTTACCCGACAGGGCCAAGCACAGATACGCAGTATTTT. Its protein is CASSYPTGPSTDTQYF.

The J gene is TRBJ2-2, the V gene TRBV7-2; D is unresolved. The germline V gene encodes CDR1 SGHTA and CDR2 FQGNSA. Trimming pared 2 bases from V and 7 bases from J, leaving 14 bases between. The CDR3 covers 15 residues. The CDR3 loop is CASSLRVDGGGELFF. CDR3 in DNA: TGTGCCAGCAGCTTAAGGGTAGACGGCGGCGGGGAGCTGTTTTTT.

The chain joins TRBV5-1 to TRBJ2-7; either TRBD1 or TRBD2 may supply D (6 bases each). This CDR3 has 15 amino acids. V was shortened by 4 bases and J by 5 bases, with 19 bases between the two germline ends. In germline, CDR1 is SGHRS, CDR2 YFSETQ. The CDR3, as DNA: TGCGCCAGCAGCACCCTCCCGGGGGCTTGGGACGAGCAGTACTTC. Translated: CASSTLPGAWDEQYF.

In this sample, this clonotype turned up many times. The chain links TRBV5-6 to TRBJ2-3; the D is unclear. Germline CDR1 and CDR2: SGHDT and YYEEEE. V shed 4 bases and J shed 2 bases, with 17 bases lying between them. The CDR3 extends over 16 amino acids. DNA for the CDR3: TGTGCCAGCAGCCTTGAAAAGGTGCGGATCACAGATACGCAGTATTTT. It translates to CASSLEKVRITDTQYF.

This clonotype was seen a handful of times. This chain connects TRBV28 to TRBJ1-1, with D tentatively TRBD1 (6 bases). Germline CDR1 MDHEN, CDR2 SYDVKM. The germline V and J ends were trimmed by 2 bases and 7 bases, with 14 bases remaining between them. This CDR3 spans 14 amino acids. The chain's CDR3 is CASSLVGGADEAFF. The CDR3 DNA follows: TGTGCCAGCAGTTTAGTGGGGGGCGCGGATGAAGCTTTCTTT.

This rearrangement joins TRBV5-1 to TRBJ2-1; D perhaps matches TRBD2 (5 bases). Germline V gives CDR1 SGHRS, CDR2 YFSETQ. The CDR3 contains 14 residues. V was trimmed by 4 bases and J by 8 bases, leaving 16 bases between them. CDR3 coding DNA: TGCGCCAGCAGCATTTTGTCGGGATTTGATGAGCAGTTCTTC. Its translation is CASSILSGFDEQFF.

The chain links TRBV4-1 to TRBJ2-5, with TRBD2 matching over 10 bases. The V and J ends lost 2 bases and 2 bases, in that order; junction bases with no gene match: 5. The germline gives CDR1 MGHRA, CDR2 YSYEKL. The CDR3 extends over 16 amino acids. CDR3 residues: CASSQTGLAVQETQYF. As DNA, the CDR3 is TGCGCCAGCAGCCAAACCGGACTAGCGGTACAAGAGACCCAGTACTTC.

This clonotype was counted many times. The chain couples TRBV7-3 to TRBJ2-2, with 8 bases that match TRBD1. This CDR3 spans 16 amino acids. V gave up 2 bases and J gave up 0 bases; unmatched junction bases: 2. CDR1 is SGHTA, CDR2 FQGTGA, per germline. This CDR3 is CASSLVTGANTGELFF. The CDR3 region has the DNA TGTGCCAGCAGCTTAGTGACAGGGGCGAACACCGGGGAGCTGTTTTTT.

This clonotype occurred a few times. The chain links TRBV7-9 to TRBJ2-7; D gene ambiguous. Deletions cut 1 base from V and 0 bases from J, with 10 bases between. The CDR3 loop spans 15 amino acids. Germline assignment: CDR1 SEHNR and CDR2 FQNEAQ (reference sequence). The CDR3 region is CASSLEGMSSYEQYF. The CDR3 bases are TGTGCCAGCAGCTTAGAGGGAATGAGCTCCTACGAGCAGTACTTC.

The chain employs TRBV29-1 and TRBJ2-3; D perhaps matches TRBD2 (5 bases). Trimming removed 5 bases from V and 0 bases from J, with 9 bases in between. Germline CDR1 reads SQVTM; CDR2 reads ANQGSEA. The CDR3 has 13 residues. The CDR3 nucleotides read TGCAGCGTTTATGGCGGGAGCACAGATACGCAGTATTTT. Its protein is CSVYGGSTDTQYF.

At least ten counts were recorded for this clonotype. This sequence joins TRBV7-2 and TRBJ1-2; tentatively, D is TRBD1 (5 bases). Germline loops: CDR1 SGHTA, CDR2 FQGNSA. V lost 6 bases and J lost 3, with 8 bases in between. The CDR3 sequence is 12 residues long. CDR3 residues: CASRDRDYGYTF. The CDR3 nucleotides read TGTGCCAGCAGAGACAGAGACTATGGCTACACCTTC. Combining the CDR3 with reference TRBV7-2 and TRBJ1-2 gives the whole variable domain GAGVSQSPSNKVTEKGKDVELRCDPISGHTALYWYRQSLGQGLEFLIYFQGNSAPDKSGLPSDRFSAERTGGSVSTLTIQRTQQEDSAVYLCASRDRDYGYTFGSGTRLTVV.

The genes are TRBV20-1 and TRBJ2-1, with 9 bases matching TRBD2. Germline values: CDR1 DFQATT, CDR2 SNEGSKA (reference sequence). V was pared by 3 bases and J by 7 bases, with 7 bases of the junction left unmatched. The CDR3 has 14 residues. The CDR3 loop reads CSASSGRGSNEQFF. The CDR3 nucleotides read TGCAGTGCTAGTAGCGGGAGAGGGAGTAATGAGCAGTTCTTC.

This clonotype occurred many times. This chain connects TRBV20-1 to TRBJ2-1; 9 bases agree with TRBD2. Trimming at V came to 0 bases and at J to 6 bases, leaving 9 bases not matched to a gene. The CDR3 is 16 residues long. Germline loops: CDR1 DFQATT, CDR2 SNEGSKA (reference sequence). The DNA of the CDR3 is TGCAGTGCTAGAGATCAGGCTCGCGGGAGGGCCAATGAGCAGTTCTTC. Residues: CSARDQARGRANEQFF.